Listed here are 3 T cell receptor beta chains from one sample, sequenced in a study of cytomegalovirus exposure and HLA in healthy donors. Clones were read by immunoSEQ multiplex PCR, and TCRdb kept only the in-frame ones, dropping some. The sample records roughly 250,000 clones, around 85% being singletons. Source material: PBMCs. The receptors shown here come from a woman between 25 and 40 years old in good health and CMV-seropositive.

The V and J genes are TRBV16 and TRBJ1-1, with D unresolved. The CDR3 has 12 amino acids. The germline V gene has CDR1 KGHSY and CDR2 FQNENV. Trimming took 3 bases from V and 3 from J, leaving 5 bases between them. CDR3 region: CASSQGDTEAFF. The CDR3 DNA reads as TGTGCCAGCAGCCAGGGCGACACTGAAGCTTTCTTT.

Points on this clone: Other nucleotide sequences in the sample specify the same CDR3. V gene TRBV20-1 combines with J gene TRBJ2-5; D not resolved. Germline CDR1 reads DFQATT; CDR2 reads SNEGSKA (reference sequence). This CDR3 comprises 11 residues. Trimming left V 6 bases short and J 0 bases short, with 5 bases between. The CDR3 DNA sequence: TGCAGTGCCCAGAACCAAGAGACCCAGTACTTC. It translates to CSAQNQETQYF.

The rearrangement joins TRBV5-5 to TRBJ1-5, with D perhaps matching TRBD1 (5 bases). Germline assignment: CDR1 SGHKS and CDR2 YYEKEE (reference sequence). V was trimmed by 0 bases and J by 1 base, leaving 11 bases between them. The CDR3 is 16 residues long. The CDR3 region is CASSLVGGGSNQPQHF. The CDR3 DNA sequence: TGTGCCAGCAGCTTGGTGGGGGGAGGGAGCAATCAGCCCCAGCATTTT.